A single sample is the source of the 7 T cell receptor beta chains below, sequenced in a study of T cells in Graves' hyperthyroidism and ophthalmopathy (dated 2019 in TCRdb). The method was multiplex PCR. The instrument was an Illumina HiSeq 2000. Amplification of TCR beta CDR3 regions was carried out from RNA transcripts. The first round of RT-PCR for the TCR CDR3 was performed with the HTBI primer set and the Qiagen OneStep RT-PCR kit. Through fastp at Q25 and MiXCR, TCRdb rebuilt clones from the public reads, retaining in-frame beta chains. Each CDR3 protein appears once, grouped with its most common genes and DNA. A total of about 500,000 distinct CDR3 sequences appear in this sample, about a sixth of them only once. More than 15% of the sample is in the top ten clones. The sample comprised blood. The receptors were gathered from a woman aged 18-29 years with Graves' hyperthyroidism.

In its sample, this clonotype was seen many times. The chain couples TRBV28 to TRBJ1-5, with D maybe TRBD1 (5 bases). The CDR3 loop spans 15 amino acids. V lost 3 bases, J lost 4 bases, and 13 bases lay in between. Germline loops: CDR1 MDHEN, CDR2 SYDVKM. The CDR3 DNA follows: TGTGCCAGCAGTTTCGAGGGGTGGAATAATCAGCCCCAGCATTTT. Translating gives CASSFEGWNNQPQHF.

This clonotype was seen a few times. This sequence joins TRBV20-1 and TRBJ2-4; no clear D gene. Germline CDR1 and CDR2: DFQATT and SNEGSKA (reference sequence). Trimming took 1 base from V and 0 from J, leaving 10 bases between them. CDR3 length equals 15 residues. The CDR3 nucleotides are TGCAGTGCTAGAGCCTTAAGAATAGCCAAAAACATTCAGTACTTC. It yields the protein CSARALRIAKNIQYF.

This clonotype was detected ten times or more. The chain combines TRBV12-3 or TRBV12-4 with TRBJ1-1; D is possibly TRBD1 (5 bases). Trimming pared 3 bases from V and 4 bases from J, leaving 12 bases between. The CDR3 loop spans 14 amino acids. The CDR3 DNA reads TGTGCCAGCAGTTTGGCGGCGAGGGGCACTGAAGCTTTCTTT. Translated, it gives CASSLAARGTEAFF.

The count of this clonotype is one. Compared with germline, one end of the junction differs, possibly owing to a read error. The chain joins TRBV24-1 to TRBJ2-2; possibly TRBD2 for D (6 bases). Germline V gene data show CDR1 as KGHDR and CDR2 as SFDVKD. This CDR3 region has 18 residues. The CDR3 loop reads CATSDPTHPDYNTGGLFF. Written as DNA, the CDR3 is TGTGCCACCAGTGACCCAACACACCCTGACTATAACACCGGGGGGCTGTTTTTT.

This clonotype was seen many times. The J gene is TRBJ1-4, the V gene TRBV28; D gene uncertain. This CDR3 has 14 amino acids. Trimming removed 4 bases at V and 2 bases at J, with 8 bases between. Germline CDR1 reads MDHEN; CDR2 reads SYDVKM. This CDR3 is CASSSGGTNEKLFF. The CDR3 DNA reads TGTGCCAGCAGTTCCGGCGGGACTAATGAAAAACTGTTTTTT.

This clonotype was counted many times. The chain is built from TRBV20-1 and TRBJ2-5; possibly TRBD2 for D (5 bases). Germline CDR1 and CDR2: DFQATT and SNEGSKA (reference sequence). This CDR3 contains 16 residues. Between the trimmed V and J ends, which lost 3 bases and 5 bases, there was a span of 22 bases. CDR3 protein: CSASPDYHPSGETQYF. As DNA, the CDR3 is TGCAGTGCTAGTCCCGACTATCACCCCTCGGGCGAGACCCAGTACTTC.

This clonotype has ten or more counts. This rearrangement joins TRBV7-2 to TRBJ2-7; TRBD2 matches 7 bases. The V segment lost 5 bases and the J segment 7 bases; nucleotides outside the gene matches: 8. CDR3 length equals 13 residues. Germline CDR1 and CDR2: SGHTA and FQGNSA. The CDR3 region is CASSPGLVREQYF. CDR3 coding DNA: TGTGCCAGCAGCCCCGGACTAGTCAGGGAGCAGTACTTC.